This TCR beta chain emerged from a study of T-cell memory formation after mild COVID-19. Overall study results and limits: There was a balanced CD4/CD8 profile in clones contracting day 15 to 85, and later expanders leaned CD4+. Those CD4+ clones that contracted were mainly in CM and EM (CD8+ ones in EMRA).

The germline gives CDR1 SGHNT, CDR2 YYREEE (reference sequence). The CDR3 is made up of 15 amino acids. V gave up 2 bases and J gave up 4 bases; unmatched junction bases: 9. Concerning this clonotype: As yet, its antigen is unknown.

Constant-segment primers served in 5'RACE that generated TCR alpha and TCR beta cDNA libraries bearing sample barcodes and UMIs. In TCRdb, the 5' RACE reads were re-called with MiXCR into one record per CDR3 protein. Here the sample spans over 450,000 distinct CDR3 sequences, over 20% being singletons. The chain employs TRBV5-4 and TRBJ2-7; TRBD2 aligns across 7 bases. The sequence derives from an adult woman who had mild COVID-19 (a few samples of this study predate the infection). Cell type and time point are not known. The specimen was PBMCs or a T cell subset sorted from them (not recorded which). The CDR3 DNA follows: TGTGCCAGCAGCTTATGGGGGAGGGAGTTTTACGAGCAGTACTTC. It specifies CASSLWGREFYEQYF.